These T cell receptor beta chains were read from a single sample in a study of blood T cell repertoires in COVID-19. The table came from immunoSEQ multiplex PCR; TCRdb's copy has only in-frame clones and leaves some out. In the table there are 60,000 or so clones, 85% to 90% of which are singletons. Sequencing used peripheral blood. The receptor set was obtained from a human donor with active COVID-19. The donor label of this sample is uncertain. CDR3s include the opening cysteine and the closing phenylalanine or tryptophan. The D gene is left open where the match is weak. Not all rows give a size; the values are once, few, many and, for expanded clones, a class.

V gene	D gene	J gene	clone size	CDR3 protein	CDR3 DNA
TRBV25-1	.	TRBJ2-7	.	CASSEFMAPYEQYF	TGTGCCAGCAGTGAATTCATGGCCCCCTACGAGCAGTACTTC
TRBV28	.	TRBJ2-5	.	CASSTPAGEPQETQYF	TGTGCCAGCAGTACCCCAGCGGGTGAGCCGCAAGAGACCCAGTACTTC
TRBV3-1/TRBV3-2	TRBD2	TRBJ2-5	.	CASSQGLAGGQETQYF	TGTGCCAGCAGCCAGGGACTAGCGGGGGGTCAGGAGACCCAGTACTTC
TRBV9	TRBD2	TRBJ2-3	once	CASSARAGNTDTQYF	TGTGCCAGCAGCGCCCGAGCGGGGAATACTGATACGCAGTATTTT
TRBV7-2	.	TRBJ1-2	.	CASSPQGTSNYGYTF	TGTGCCAGCAGCCCCCAAGGGACATCCAACTATGGCTACACCTTC
TRBV5-4	.	TRBJ2-1	.	CASSSNHPGEQFF	TGTGCCAGCAGCTCAAATCATCCCGGGGAGCAGTTCTTC
TRBV7-9	TRBD2	TRBJ2-7	.	CASSSGLASPYEQYF	TGTGCCAGCAGCTCTGGACTAGCGAGCCCTTACGAGCAGTACTTC
TRBV4-3	.	TRBJ1-4	.	CASSQDEDEKLFF	TGCGCCAGCAGCCAAGATGAGGATGAAAAACTGTTTTTT
TRBV5-1	.	TRBJ2-3	.	CASSLGRGTDTQYF	TGCGCCAGCAGCTTGGGCAGGGGCACAGATACGCAGTATTTT
TRBV3-1/TRBV3-2	.	TRBJ1-1	.	CASSRAGFEAFF	TGTGCCAGCAGCCGGGCAGGGTTTGAAGCTTTCTTT
TRBV30	.	TRBJ2-7	few	CAWSDPGGPSYEQYF	TGTGCCTGGAGTGATCCAGGGGGGCCCTCCTACGAGCAGTACTTC
TRBV7-2	.	TRBJ2-5	.	CASSFQGGQETQYF	TGTGCCAGCAGCTTCCAGGGGGGTCAAGAGACCCAGTACTTC
TRBV7-7	TRBD2	TRBJ2-2	.	CASSLVAGDTGELFF	TGTGCCAGCAGCTTAGTAGCGGGAGACACCGGGGAGCTGTTTTTT
TRBV19	TRBD1	TRBJ1-2	.	CASSTDGQGGYTF	TGTGCCAGTAGTACCGACGGACAGGGAGGCTACACCTTC
TRBV5-6	.	TRBJ2-1	once	CASSLDTFSSYNEQFF	TGTGCCAGCAGCTTGGACACCTTCAGCTCCTACAATGAGCAGTTCTTC
TRBV19	TRBD1	TRBJ1-2	.	CASSSGQGNYGYTF	TGTGCCAGTAGTTCAGGACAGGGCAACTATGGCTACACCTTC
TRBV19	.	TRBJ1-2	.	CASRPEAYGYTF	TGTGCCAGTAGACCTGAGGCCTATGGCTACACCTTC
TRBV24-1	.	TRBJ2-5	.	CATSDSGAGEQETQYF	TGTGCCACCAGTGACTCGGGGGCGGGGGAACAAGAGACCCAGTACTTC
TRBV9	TRBD2	TRBJ2-5	.	CASSPGTSGSGETQYF	TGTGCCAGCAGCCCGGGGACTAGCGGGAGTGGAGAGACCCAGTACTTC
TRBV6-2/TRBV6-3	.	TRBJ2-1	.	CASSYRVRDEQFF	TGTGCCAGCAGTTACCGAGTGAGAGATGAGCAGTTCTTC
TRBV7-3	.	TRBJ2-5	.	CASSPSGQETQYF	TGTGCCAGCAGCCCCTCGGGGCAAGAGACCCAGTACTTC
TRBV9	TRBD1	TRBJ1-2	.	CASSVGTGYGYTF	TGTGCCAGCAGCGTCGGGACAGGTTATGGCTACACCTTC
TRBV4-3	.	TRBJ2-1	.	CASSPRSGVGGRVYNEQFF	TGCGCCAGCAGCCCCCGGAGTGGGGTGGGGGGTCGGGTATACAATGAGCAGTTCTTC
TRBV7-9	TRBD1	TRBJ2-3	.	CASSILGQGAGDTQYF	TGTGCCAGCAGCATCCTCGGACAGGGGGCAGGGGATACGCAGTATTTT
TRBV18	.	TRBJ2-3	few	CASSLGLSTDTQYF	TGTGCCAGCTCACTGGGGCTGAGCACAGATACGCAGTATTTT
TRBV7-3	TRBD2	TRBJ2-2	few	CASSLVTGTSGSATGELFF	TGTGCCAGCAGCTTAGTAACCGGGACTAGCGGGAGTGCCACCGGGGAGCTGTTTTTT
TRBV5-1	TRBD1	TRBJ1-2	.	CASSLGQGATLNYGYTF	TGCGCCAGCAGCTTGGGACAGGGGGCCACCCTAAACTATGGCTACACCTTC
TRBV29-1	.	TRBJ2-1	.	CSGTGERVTMRDEQFF	TGCAGCGGCACAGGGGAGCGGGTAACCATGAGGGATGAGCAGTTCTTC
TRBV19	.	TRBJ1-2	.	CASTHDRTYGYTF	TGTGCCAGTACCCATGACAGGACCTATGGCTACACCTTC
TRBV30	.	TRBJ2-6	.	CAWKQAGANVLTF	TGTGCCTGGAAACAGGCTGGGGCCAACGTCCTGACTTTC
TRBV5-4	TRBD1	TRBJ1-2	.	CASSLVGGTGGKPLYGYTF	TGTGCCAGCAGCTTGGTAGGAGGGACAGGGGGGAAACCGCTCTATGGCTACACCTTC
TRBV6-6	.	TRBJ2-2	.	CASALLQANTGELFF	TGTGCCAGCGCCCTGTTGCAGGCGAACACCGGGGAGCTGTTTTTT
TRBV25-1	.	TRBJ2-3	once	CASSDRRGGTDTQYF	TGTGCCAGCAGTGATCGCAGGGGAGGCACAGATACGCAGTATTTT
TRBV3-1/TRBV3-2	.	TRBJ1-4	.	CASSLGGADEPATNEKLFF	TGTGCCAGCAGCCTTGGGGGGGCAGACGAACCTGCAACTAATGAAAAACTGTTTTTT
TRBV6-1	.	TRBJ1-4	.	CASSELGRPANEKLFF	TGTGCCAGCAGTGAATTGGGCCGCCCGGCTAATGAAAAACTGTTTTTT
TRBV3-1/TRBV3-2	TRBD2	TRBJ2-3	once	CASSQGLAGGGQYF	TGTGCCAGCAGCCAGGGACTAGCGGGAGGTGGGCAGTATTTT
TRBV9	TRBD1	TRBJ1-6	.	CASSLGQGNSPLHF	TGTGCCAGCAGCCTGGGACAGGGTAATTCACCCCTCCACTTT
TRBV30	TRBD1	TRBJ1-1	.	CAWMTGGMNTEAFF	TGTGCCTGGATGACAGGGGGGATGAACACTGAAGCTTTCTTT